The rows below give T cell receptor beta chains drawn from one sample of a study of blood T cell repertoires in COVID-19. Assay used: immunoSEQ multiplex PCR; TCRdb lists only in-frame clones, some missing. The sample has 120,000 or so clones; just over 75% are singletons. Sequencing was carried out using peripheral blood. Every receptor here comes from a woman aged 80 or over with acute or convalescent COVID-19. The CDR3 runs from the conserved cysteine through the conserved F or W. The D gene is left open where the match is weak. The size field is filled for only some rows; it gives once, few, many or a size class.

TRBJ2-1	NA	TRBV4-1	NA	TGCGCCAGCAGCGGCGGGGTCTGGAATGAGCAGTTCTTC	CASSGGVWNEQFF
TRBJ1-5	few	TRBV6-2/TRBV6-3	NA	TGTGCCAGCAGTCATCCCCCGCTCCAGGGGAATCAGCCCCAGCATTTT	CASSHPPLQGNQPQHF
TRBJ1-2	NA	TRBV12-3/TRBV12-4	NA	TGTGCCAGCAGTTTATGGGGGGATGGCTACACCTTC	CASSLWGDGYTF
TRBJ1-1	NA	TRBV7-9	NA	TGTGCCAGCAGCTTAGGAGGTTTTGGGACTGAAGCTTTCTTT	CASSLGGFGTEAFF
TRBJ2-7	once	TRBV7-2	TRBD2	TGTGCCAGCAGCTTGACCGGGACTAGCGGTCTGGAGCAGTACTTC	CASSLTGTSGLEQYF
TRBJ1-1	NA	TRBV6-5	NA	TGTGCCAGCACTCCCCCTGGGGCGACGACTGAAGCTTTCTTT	CASTPPGATTEAFF
TRBJ1-2	NA	TRBV18	NA	TGTGCCACCCAGGGTTCCACTAACTATGGCTACACCTTC	CATQGSTNYGYTF
TRBJ1-2	NA	TRBV27	NA	TGTGCCAGCAGTTTAGGGGGACTCCCCGGTGGCTACACCTTC	CASSLGGLPGGYTF
TRBJ2-5	NA	TRBV5-4	NA	TGTGCCAGCAGCTTTGGCGGGACTGACGTTCAGACCCAGTACTTC	CASSFGGTDVQTQYF
TRBJ1-2	NA	TRBV9	TRBD1	TGTGCCAGCAGCGAATTTCCACAGGGGGAATATGGCTACACCTTC	CASSEFPQGEYGYTF
TRBJ1-1	NA	TRBV29-1	NA	TGCAGCGTTGTGCCCACGGGGAACACTGAAGCTTTCTTT	CSVVPTGNTEAFF
TRBJ1-5	NA	TRBV6-5	NA	TGTGCCAGCAGTTACGCCACAGGGCCCGATTGGCCCCAGCATTTT	CASSYATGPDWPQHF
TRBJ1-6	NA	TRBV4-3	NA	TGCGCCAGCAGCCAAGACAGGGTATGGAATTCACCCCTCCACTTT	CASSQDRVWNSPLHF
TRBJ1-3	few	TRBV28	TRBD1	TGTGCCAGCAGTGAGACAGGGCGTAAAACAGGAAACACCATATATTTT	CASSETGRKTGNTIYF
TRBJ2-3	NA	TRBV14	TRBD2	TGTGCCAGCAGCCAGAGCGGGGGGCCCTCGGGAGATACGCAGTATTTT	CASSQSGGPSGDTQYF
TRBJ1-2	few	TRBV6-5	NA	TGTGCCAGCAGCCTAGACAGTTATGGCTACACCTTC	CASSLDSYGYTF
TRBJ2-5	NA	TRBV7-6	TRBD2	TGTGCCAGCAGCCGGACTAGCGGGAGTTACGAGACCCAGTACTTC	CASSRTSGSYETQYF
TRBJ2-2	NA	TRBV3-1/TRBV3-2	TRBD2	TGTGCCAGCACCAGGACTAGCGGGAACACCGGGGAGCTGTTTTTT	CASTRTSGNTGELFF
TRBJ2-1	NA	TRBV30	TRBD2	TGTGCCTGGAAAGGACTAGCGGGAGCGAATGAGCAGTTCTTC	CAWKGLAGANEQFF
TRBJ2-7	NA	TRBV6-8	NA	TGTGCCAGCAGTTACCCGGACAGCTCCTACGAGCAGTACTTC	CASSYPDSSYEQYF
TRBJ2-6	NA	TRBV19	TRBD1	TGTGCCAGTAGTGTGACAGGGGCCATCTCTGGGGCCAACGTCCTGACTTTC	CASSVTGAISGANVLTF
TRBJ2-4	NA	TRBV2	NA	TGTGCCAGCACGGCAGGGGTTGACATTCAGTACTTC	CASTAGVDIQYF
TRBJ2-5	NA	TRBV5-1	TRBD2	TGCGCCAGCAGCTTGACTAGCGGGAGGTCTGAGACCCAGTACTTC	CASSLTSGRSETQYF
TRBJ1-5	NA	TRBV2	NA	TGTGCCAGCAGCTGGGGCTCGGGGGGCAATCAGCCCCAGCATTTT	CASSWGSGGNQPQHF
TRBJ2-3	NA	TRBV4-1	NA	TGCGCCAGCAGCTTCCGCGGATCAGATACGCAGTATTTT	CASSFRGSDTQYF
TRBJ2-2	NA	TRBV6-5	TRBD2	TGTGCCAGCAGTTACCTCGGGGGGGGCAGCACCGGGGAGCTGTTTTTT	CASSYLGGGSTGELFF
TRBJ1-2	NA	TRBV29-1	TRBD1	TGCAGCGCCCGACAGGGGGCTGGCTATGGCTACACCTTC	CSARQGAGYGYTF
TRBJ1-4	few	TRBV4-1	NA	TGCGCCAGCAGCCAAGATTTGAGGGCGCGAGGGGAAAAACTGTTTTTT	CASSQDLRARGEKLFF
TRBJ2-5	few	TRBV6-5	NA	TGTGCCAGCAGCCACCGGTCCGAGACCCAGTACTTC	CASSHRSETQYF
TRBJ2-7	NA	TRBV7-9	NA	TGTGCCAGCAGCCAATCAGGCCTCTCCTACGAGCAGTACTTC	CASSQSGLSYEQYF
TRBJ2-5	NA	TRBV9	TRBD1	TGTGCCAGCAGCGTAGATTGGACAGGTCAAGAGACCCAGTACTTC	CASSVDWTGQETQYF
TRBJ2-5	NA	TRBV19	NA	TGTGCCAGTAGTACCTTTTTCCAAGAGACCCAGTACTTC	CASSTFFQETQYF
TRBJ2-1	NA	TRBV29-1	TRBD2	TGCAGCGTCCAAGGGAGCGGGGGGGCCATGGAGCAGTTCTTC	CSVQGSGGAMEQFF
TRBJ1-6	NA	TRBV5-1	NA	TGCGCCAGCAGCTTGGGTCAGGGTAGTTCACCCCTCCACTTT	CASSLGQGSSPLHF
TRBJ2-2	NA	TRBV3-1/TRBV3-2	TRBD2	TGTGCCAGCAGCCGAGTAATAGGTGCGGGAGCCGGGGAGCTGTTTTTT	CASSRVIGAGAGELFF
TRBJ2-3	NA	TRBV7-2	TRBD2	TGTGCCAGCAGCCCGGGGGGAGGGACTACGTTCAGAGATACGCAGTATTTT	CASSPGGGTTFRDTQYF
TRBJ2-1	few	TRBV7-3	TRBD2	TGTGCCAGCAGCTTAGGGACTAGCGGTCGCAATGAGCAGTTCTTC	CASSLGTSGRNEQFF
TRBJ1-6	many	TRBV9	NA	TGTGCCAGCAGCGCGGGCCCGACGGGGAATTCACCCCTCCACTTT	CASSAGPTGNSPLHF
TRBJ2-5	NA	TRBV5-1	NA	TGCGCCAGCAGCCCGGACAGAAACCAGTACTTC	CASSPDRNQYF
TRBJ2-1	NA	TRBV5-6	NA	TGTGCCAGCAGCTTGATTGTAGGGGTGTACAATGAGCAGTTCTTC	CASSLIVGVYNEQFF
TRBJ2-4	once	TRBV7-9	TRBD1	TGTGCCAGCAGCTTAGCCGGGACAGAAAACATTCAGTACTTC	CASSLAGTENIQYF
TRBJ1-3	NA	TRBV28	NA	TGTGCCAGCAGTTTGAGGGCAGGAGGAAACACCATATATTTT	CASSLRAGGNTIYF
TRBJ1-2	NA	TRBV7-9	TRBD1	TGTGCCAGCAGCTTAGGGGGACAGGGTAGCGGCTACACCTTC	CASSLGGQGSGYTF
TRBJ2-1	NA	TRBV29-1	TRBD1	TGCAGCGGGGGACAGGGGTTCTACAATGAGCAGTTCTTC	CSGGQGFYNEQFF
TRBJ1-1	NA	TRBV18	NA	TGTGCCAGCTCACTCAGTTACAGGGTGGAGAACACTGAAGCTTTCTTT	CASSLSYRVENTEAFF
TRBJ1-4	NA	TRBV4-2	TRBD1	TGTGCCAGCAGCCAATACCCCGGGACAGGGGGGACTAATGAAAAACTGTTTTTT	CASSQYPGTGGTNEKLFF
TRBJ1-2	NA	TRBV30	NA	TGTGCCTGGAGCAGAGGGGGGGGTGGCTACACCTTC	CAWSRGGGGYTF
TRBJ2-6	once	TRBV9	TRBD1	TGTGCCAGCAGCACACAGGGGTATGGGGCCAACGTCCTGACTTTC	CASSTQGYGANVLTF
TRBJ2-1	NA	TRBV28	TRBD2	TGTGCCAGCAGTACCGATACGGGACTAGCGGGGGGCGTCAATGAGCAGTTCTTC	CASSTDTGLAGGVNEQFF
TRBJ2-7	few	TRBV19	NA	TGTGCCAGTAGTCCCTTGAGAGCCACAGGGGAGCAGTACTTC	CASSPLRATGEQYF
TRBJ1-2	few	TRBV29-1	NA	TGCAGCGTTAACAGCCGAAACTATGGCTACACCTTC	CSVNSRNYGYTF